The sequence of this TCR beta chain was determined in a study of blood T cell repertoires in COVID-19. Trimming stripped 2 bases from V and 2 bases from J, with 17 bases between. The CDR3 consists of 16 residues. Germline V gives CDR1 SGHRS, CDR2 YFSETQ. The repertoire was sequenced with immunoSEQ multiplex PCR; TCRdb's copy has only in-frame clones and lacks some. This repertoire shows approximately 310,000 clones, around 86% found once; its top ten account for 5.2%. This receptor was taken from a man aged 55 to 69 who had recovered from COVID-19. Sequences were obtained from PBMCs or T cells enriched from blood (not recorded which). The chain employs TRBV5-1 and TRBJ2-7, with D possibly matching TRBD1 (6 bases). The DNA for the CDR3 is TGCGCCAGCAGCTTCTCCCCAGGGGAAGTGGCCTACGAGCAGTACTTC. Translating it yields CASSFSPGEVAYEQYF.